These T cell receptor beta chains were read from a single sample in a study of human T cells and chemical hapten exposure. TCRdb passed the RACE reads through MiXCR, listing each CDR3 protein once. Of 300,000 to 400,000 distinct CDR3 sequences in the sample, less than 6.5% are singletons; the top ten hold roughly 2.6%. The starting material was whole blood, obtained in connection with sensitization to the hapten diphenylcyclopropenone (DPC). The receptors derive from a woman aged 45-60 years with alopecia areata. Some clones in this sample may be carry-over from other donors' samples. CDR3s include the opening cysteine and the closing phenylalanine or tryptophan. A D gene is named only where the DNA matches it firmly. The listing skips clone size in some rows; elsewhere it reads once, few, many or a size class.

J gene	V gene	clone size	D gene	CDR3 protein	CDR3 DNA
TRBJ2-2	TRBV7-2	many	.	CASSSFTGELFF	TGTGCCAGCAGCTCATTCACCGGGGAGCTGTTTTTT
TRBJ1-6	TRBV12-3/TRBV12-4	many	.	CASSLEQGNSPLHF	TGTGCCAGCAGTTTGGAACAGGGTAATTCACCCCTCCACTTT
TRBJ1-4	TRBV20-1	.	.	CSAMQTEKLFF	TGCAGTGCTATGCAGACCGAAAAACTGTTTTTT
TRBJ2-3	TRBV10-1	many	.	CASSDNQPDTQYF	TGCGCCAGCAGTGACAATCAGCCAGATACGCAGTATTTT
TRBJ2-2	TRBV11-2	many	.	CASSLGRSFTGELFF	TGTGCCAGCAGCTTAGGACGGTCGTTCACCGGGGAGCTGTTTTTT
TRBJ1-1	TRBV5-4	.	.	CASRPGGLDTEAFF	TGTGCCAGCAGGCCTGGGGGGTTGGACACTGAAGCTTTCTTT
TRBJ2-3	TRBV9	many	.	CASSSRLKGTDTQYF	TGTGCCAGCAGCTCCCGGCTTAAAGGCACAGATACGCAGTATTTT
TRBJ1-6	TRBV2	few	TRBD1	CASAGQGENSPLHF	TGTGCCAGTGCGGGACAGGGGGAGAATTCACCCCTCCACTTT
TRBJ2-1	TRBV6-2/TRBV6-3	.	.	CASSSAVAAVYNEQFF	TGTGCCAGCAGTTCCGCGGTAGCGGCAGTCTACAATGAGCAGTTCTTC
TRBJ1-5	TRBV20-1	few	.	CSAGGDSNQPQHF	TGCAGTGCCGGAGGAGATAGCAATCAGCCCCAGCATTTT
TRBJ1-3	TRBV9	few	TRBD1	CASSVDHGTGGRNTIYF	TGTGCCAGCAGCGTAGATCATGGGACAGGGGGCAGAAACACCATATATTTT
TRBJ2-7	TRBV9	many	TRBD2	CASSVGGGGTYYEQYF	TGTGCCAGCAGCGTAGGGGGGGGAGGCACCTACTACGAGCAGTACTTC
TRBJ2-2	TRBV6-2/TRBV6-3	many	.	CASSYSGVSTRELFF	TGTGCCAGCAGTTACTCAGGGGTTTCGACCCGGGAGCTGTTTTTT
TRBJ2-3	TRBV4-2	many	.	CASSQGVVADTQYF	TGTGCCAGCAGCCAAGGGGTAGTCGCGGATACGCAGTATTTT
TRBJ2-6	TRBV3-1	many	.	CASSQGFLGAGANVLTF	TGTGCCAGCAGCCAAGGATTTTTGGGTGCAGGGGCCAACGTCCTGACTTTC
TRBJ1-1	TRBV29-1	.	.	CSVRPIVVNTEAFF	TGCAGCGTTCGTCCGATCGTAGTTAACACTGAAGCTTTCTTT
TRBJ1-5	TRBV19	.	.	CASSPPWQPQHF	TGTGCCAGTAGTCCGCCTTGGCAGCCCCAGCATTTT
TRBJ1-5	TRBV12-3/TRBV12-4	many	.	CASSTTGNQPQHF	TGTGCCAGCAGTACCACAGGGAATCAGCCCCAGCATTTT
TRBJ2-1	TRBV12-3/TRBV12-4	many	.	CASSQGHTNEQFF	TGTGCCAGCAGTCAAGGACACACCAATGAGCAGTTCTTC
TRBJ2-3	TRBV14	many	.	CASSRGFTDTQYF	TGTGCCAGCAGCCGGGGCTTCACAGATACGCAGTATTTT
TRBJ2-7	TRBV30	few	.	CAWSGSVGYEQYF	TGTGCCTGGAGTGGGTCCGTCGGGTACGAGCAGTACTTC
TRBJ1-1	TRBV29-1	.	.	CSVHRATEAFF	TGCAGCGTTCACAGGGCCACTGAAGCTTTCTTT
TRBJ2-3	TRBV28	many	.	CASSQAEWGTDTQYF	TGTGCCAGCAGTCAAGCGGAGTGGGGCACAGATACGCAGTATTTT
TRBJ1-1	TRBV12-5	few	.	CASGLSQVTEAFF	TGTGCTAGTGGTTTGTCACAGGTCACTGAAGCTTTCTTT
TRBJ2-7	TRBV27	.	TRBD2	CASRILTSGTYFEQYF	TGTGCCAGCAGAATACTTACTAGCGGGACGTACTTCGAGCAGTACTTC
TRBJ2-3	TRBV24-1	many	TRBD1	CATSDPDRGKGDTQYF	TGTGCCACCAGTGACCCGGACAGGGGAAAGGGAGATACGCAGTATTTT
TRBJ1-2	TRBV15	many	TRBD1	CATSRDEDRGDGYTF	TGTGCCACCAGCAGAGATGAGGACAGGGGGGATGGCTACACCTTC
TRBJ1-5	TRBV7-2	many	.	CASSLMGGSNQPQHF	TGTGCCAGCAGCTTAATGGGGGGGAGCAATCAGCCCCAGCATTTT
TRBJ2-4	TRBV21-1	many	.	CASRTTKNIQYF	TGTGCCAGCAGAACAACCAAAAACATTCAGTACTTC
TRBJ2-7	TRBV5-6	few	.	CASSSDRQVYEQYF	TGTGCCAGCAGCTCCGACCGACAGGTCTACGAGCAGTACTTC
TRBJ1-2	TRBV14	.	TRBD1	CASSLRTGPQLEGYTF	TGTGCCAGCAGCCTCCGGACAGGGCCCCAACTTGAGGGCTACACCTTC
TRBJ2-2	TRBV5-4	.	TRBD1	CASSLETGANTGELFF	TGTGCCAGCAGCTTAGAGACAGGGGCGAACACCGGGGAGCTGTTTTTT
TRBJ1-1	TRBV10-3	few	.	CATEGGGDTEAFF	TGTGCCACCGAGGGGGGTGGGGACACTGAAGCTTTCTTT
TRBJ1-2	TRBV25-1	.	.	CASSGQGRVGYTF	TGTGCCAGCAGTGGGCAGGGCCGAGTTGGCTACACCTTC
TRBJ1-5	TRBV19	many	TRBD1	CASSKRTGLSNQPQHF	TGTGCCAGTAGTAAACGGACAGGCTTGAGCAATCAGCCCCAGCATTTT
TRBJ2-1	TRBV6-1	few	.	CASSEATSARSYNEQFF	TGTGCCAGCAGTGAAGCGACCAGTGCGCGGAGTTACAATGAGCAGTTCTTC
TRBJ2-5	TRBV6-2/TRBV6-3	many	TRBD2	CASSSGLAGLETQYF	TGTGCCAGCAGTTCCGGACTAGCGGGCCTAGAGACCCAGTACTTC
TRBJ2-1	TRBV20-1	many	.	CSASHNEQFF	TGCAGTGCTAGCCACAATGAGCAGTTCTTC
TRBJ1-1	TRBV18	.	TRBD1	CASSTRQGRTEAFF	TGTGCCAGCTCAACGCGACAGGGGAGGACTGAAGCTTTCTTT
TRBJ2-1	TRBV20-1	many	.	CSGTPDHEQFF	TGCAGCGGGACTCCGGACCATGAGCAGTTCTTC
TRBJ2-1	TRBV10-3	many	.	CAISEGRDINEQFF	TGTGCCATCAGTGAGGGCCGGGACATCAATGAGCAGTTCTTC
TRBJ2-1	TRBV12-3/TRBV12-4	many	.	CASSPRDLSYNEQFF	TGTGCCAGCAGTCCCCGGGACCTTTCCTACAATGAGCAGTTCTTC
TRBJ1-2	TRBV10-3	many	TRBD1	CANGQEASGYTF	TGTGCCAACGGACAGGAAGCCAGCGGCTACACCTTC
TRBJ1-1	TRBV12-3/TRBV12-4	many	.	CASRERRDNTEAFF	TGTGCCAGCAGAGAGAGGAGGGACAACACTGAAGCTTTCTTT